These 22 T cell receptor beta chains were sequenced from one sample in a study of blood T cell repertoires in COVID-19. Some clones are missing from TCRdb's copy, which holds only in-frame ones; the method was immunoSEQ multiplex PCR. The data contain 270,000 or so clones, roughly 84% of them singletons. The sample comprised peripheral blood. These receptors originate from a woman aged 18-29 years with acute or convalescent COVID-19.

The chain employs TRBV7-9 and TRBJ1-4, with D uncertain. Trimming removed 3 bases at V and 8 bases at J, with 13 bases between. The V gene's germline CDR1 is SEHNR and CDR2 FQNEAQ (reference sequence). The CDR3 length is 14 residues. The CDR3, as DNA: TGTGCCAGCAGCTTTTTCTCGGCCGGGGAAAAACTGTTTTTT. It encodes CASSFFSAGEKLFF.

The CDR3 loop reads CASTPGTGGGWNQPQHF. DNA of the CDR3: TGTGCCAGCACGCCGGGGACAGGGGGCGGATGGAATCAGCCCCAGCATTTT. The chain joins TRBV19 to TRBJ1-5, with 12 nucleotides matching TRBD1. The ends lost 9 bases at V and 4 bases at J; junction bases unmatched: 13. The CDR3 runs to 17 residues. Germline lookup yields CDR1 LNHDA and CDR2 SQIVND (reference sequence).

The chain links TRBV6-4 to TRBJ2-7; no reliable D call. Between the trimmed V and J ends, which lost 1 base and 3 bases, there was a span of 13 bases. This CDR3 has 15 amino acids. Germline CDR1 MRHNA, CDR2 SNTAGT. CDR3: CASSDFLGRYYEQYF. The CDR3 bases are TGTGCCAGCAGTGACTTCCTGGGCCGATACTACGAGCAGTACTTC.

This sequence joins TRBV6-5 and TRBJ2-4; 8 nucleotides match TRBD1. The CDR3 is made up of 15 amino acids. Germline lookup yields CDR1 MNHEY and CDR2 SVGAGI. V lost 6 bases and J lost 3; bases outside the gene matches: 7. CDR3 region: CASSPRTGIKNIQYF. The CDR3 DNA is TGTGCCAGCAGCCCCAGGACAGGGATCAAAAACATTCAGTACTTC.

V usage is TRBV7-2 and J usage is TRBJ1-5; D unclear. Looked up from germline, CDR1 is SGHTA and CDR2 is FQGNSA. The CDR3 is 14 amino acids. Trimming removed 2 bases from V and 7 bases from J, with 12 bases in between. The CDR3 sequence: CASSLLTPEQPQHF. Written as DNA, the CDR3 is TGTGCCAGCAGCTTACTGACACCCGAGCAGCCCCAGCATTTT.

CDR3 protein: CASSLVGTGPSYEQYF. CDR3 in DNA: TGTGCCAGCAGCTTAGTGGGGACAGGTCCCTCCTACGAGCAGTACTTC. The chain is built from TRBV7-2 and TRBJ2-7; TRBD1 aligns across 8 bases. The germline CDR1 and CDR2 sequences are SGHTA and FQGNSA. The CDR3 loop spans 16 amino acids. The junction had 5 bases not matched to a gene; V was cut back by 1 base and J by 0 bases. Variable domain in full (rest from reference TRBV7-2 and TRBJ2-7): GAGVSQSPSNKVTEKGKDVELRCDPISGHTALYWYRQSLGQGLEFLIYFQGNSAPDKSGLPSDRFSAERTGGSVSTLTIQRTQQEDSAVYLCASSLVGTGPSYEQYFGPGTRLTVT.

The chain couples TRBV2 to TRBJ2-7, with 9 bases aligning to TRBD1. The germline gives CDR1 SNHLY, CDR2 FYNNEI. CDR3 length: 19 amino acids. V lost 3 bases, J lost 0 bases, and 15 bases stayed unmatched. The CDR3 protein is CASSDTLAPGTGISYEQYF. For the CDR3, the DNA is TGTGCCAGCAGTGATACTCTGGCCCCCGGGACAGGGATCTCCTACGAGCAGTACTTC.

For this clone: Other DNA sequences in the same sample also yield this CDR3. The CDR3 nucleotides read TGTGCCAGCAGCTTGGTTGCGGGAGGCCACACCGGGGAGCTGTTTTTT. It translates to CASSLVAGGHTGELFF. V and J are TRBV5-4 and TRBJ2-2; 8 bases are a match to TRBD2. This CDR3 is 16 amino acids long. The V gene's germline CDR1 is SGHNT and CDR2 YYREEE (reference sequence). V shed 0 bases, J shed 3 bases, and the junction held 4 bases outside the gene matches.

The chain couples TRBV6-5 to TRBJ1-1, with 7 bases that match TRBD1. CDR1 and CDR2 from the germline V gene are MNHEY and SVGAGI. V lost 2 bases, J lost 1 base, and 4 bases stayed unmatched. The CDR3 contains 15 residues. CDR3 coding DNA: TGTGCCAGCAGTTACACAGGGGCGTCGAACACTGAAGCTTTCTTT. Translating gives CASSYTGASNTEAFF.

V usage is TRBV20-1 and J usage is TRBJ2-4; D is uncertain. The CDR3 is 13 residues long. V lost 3 bases and J 5 bases, leaving 11 bases between the germline ends. Germline CDR1 reads DFQATT; CDR2 reads SNEGSKA (reference sequence). The CDR3 bases are TGCAGTGCTAGTCCCCCACTCCAAAACATTCAGTACTTC. Translated: CSASPPLQNIQYF.

The rearrangement joins TRBV19 to TRBJ2-5, with D perhaps TRBD2 (5 bases). There are 15 residues in the CDR3. Germline V gene sequence: CDR1 LNHDA, CDR2 SQIVND (reference sequence). The germline V and J ends were trimmed by 7 bases and 4 bases, with 19 bases remaining between them. Here the CDR3 DNA reads TGTGCCAGTAATGCGGGCAGGAGGATTGGAGAGACCCAGTACTTC. It encodes CASNAGRRIGETQYF.

The rearrangement joins TRBV28 to TRBJ1-1; weak D call: TRBD1 (6 bases). Trimming cost V 6 bases and J 7 bases, with 18 bases left between them. CDR1 MDHEN and CDR2 SYDVKM come from the germline V gene. The CDR3 covers 14 residues. CDR3 protein: CASRPPGGALEAFF. CDR3 bases: TGTGCCAGCAGACCACCCGGGGGGGCGCTTGAAGCTTTCTTT.

This clone was seen more than once but under ten times. This may be a read error: a much more frequent sequence differs by one nucleotide. The chain uses TRBV3-1 (or the pseudogene TRBV3-2) and TRBJ2-2, with 10 nucleotides matching TRBD1. V gave up 6 bases and J gave up 3 bases; unmatched junction bases: 4. Germline-derived CDR1 and CDR2 are LGHDT and YNNKEL (reference sequence). This CDR3 has 15 amino acids. In DNA, the CDR3 is TGTGCCAGCAGTCCCGGGACAGGGGACACCGGGGAGCTGTTTTTT. Protein: CASSPGTGDTGELFF.

The rearrangement links TRBV7-2 to TRBJ2-5; 7 bases map to TRBD1. After removal of 5 bases from V and 4 bases from J, the junction contained 7 bases not matched to a gene. CDR3 length equals 14 residues. Germline V gene sequence: CDR1 SGHTA, CDR2 FQGNSA. CDR3 in amino acids: CASSTKTGRETQYF. The CDR3 DNA reads as TGTGCCAGCAGCACAAAGACAGGGCGAGAGACCCAGTACTTC. Full variable domain (rest looked up from reference TRBV7-2 and TRBJ2-5): GAGVSQSPSNKVTEKGKDVELRCDPISGHTALYWYRQSLGQGLEFLIYFQGNSAPDKSGLPSDRFSAERTGGSVSTLTIQRTQQEDSAVYLCASSTKTGRETQYFGPGTRLLVL.

This clone came up once. J is TRBJ2-7 and V is TRBV14, with 11 positions matching TRBD2. V was clipped by 1 base and J by 4 bases; unmatched bases: 6. The V gene's germline CDR1 is SGHDN and CDR2 FVKESK. The CDR3 runs to 16 residues. CDR3 in amino acids: CASSQGLAGTPYEQYF. The CDR3, as DNA: TGTGCCAGCAGCCAAGGACTAGCGGGAACCCCGTACGAGCAGTACTTC.

This chain joins TRBV18 and TRBJ2-5; TRBD1 might be the D (5 bases). Trimming left V 0 bases short and J 5 bases short, with 13 bases between. The germline V gene encodes CDR1 KGHSH and CDR2 LQKENI. CDR3 length equals 15 residues. Here the CDR3 DNA reads TGTGCCAGCTCACCACCGGGGCTAAGTTCGGAGACCCAGTACTTC. The encoded protein is CASSPPGLSSETQYF. Together with reference TRBV18 and TRBJ2-5, the CDR3 gives the full variable domain: NAGVMQNPRHLVRRRGQEARLRCSPMKGHSHVYWYRQLPEEGLKFMVYLQKENIIDESGMPKERFSAEFPKEGPSILRIQQVVRGDSAAYFCASSPPGLSSETQYFGPGTRLLVL.

This clone came up once. The V and J genes are TRBV4-2 and TRBJ2-5, with D possibly being TRBD2 (5 bases). CDR3 length: 15 amino acids. The germline CDR1 and CDR2 sequences are LGHNA and YNFKEQ. The V end was cut by 0 bases, the J end by 5 bases, with 13 bases between. The CDR3 loop is CASSQDLSTGETQYF. For the CDR3, the DNA is TGTGCCAGCAGCCAAGATCTTAGTACGGGGGAGACCCAGTACTTC.

The CDR3 nucleotides are TGTGCCAGCAGTTTCGGACAGGGAGGTGGCTACACCTTC. Translation gives CASSFGQGGGYTF. The J gene is TRBJ1-2, the V gene TRBV28; 8 bases line up with TRBD1. This CDR3 is built from 13 residues. J lost 7 bases, V lost 3 bases, and 4 bases had no gene match. Germline V gene sequence: CDR1 MDHEN, CDR2 SYDVKM.

The gene calls are TRBV5-1 and TRBJ1-5; D unresolved. From germline, CDR1 is SGHRS and CDR2 YFSETQ. The CDR3 is 19 residues long. The V and J ends lost 2 bases and 0 bases respectively, with 21 bases between them. The CDR3 sequence is CASSFWPSADEYSNQPQHF. CDR3 DNA sequence: TGCGCCAGCAGCTTTTGGCCGAGCGCGGATGAATATAGCAATCAGCCCCAGCATTTT.

The chain couples TRBV15 to TRBJ1-4; perhaps TRBD1 as D (6 bases). CDR3 length equals 15 residues. V was trimmed by 2 bases and J by 8 bases, leaving 15 bases between them. CDR1 LNHNV and CDR2 YYDKDF come from the germline V gene (reference sequence). This CDR3 reads CATSRSQGAAEKLFF. For the CDR3, the DNA is TGTGCCACCAGCAGATCACAGGGTGCGGCGGAAAAACTGTTTTTT.

The J gene is TRBJ2-7, the V gene TRBV19; D possibly corresponds to TRBD1 (6 bases). The CDR3 is 15 residues long. From germline, CDR1 is LNHDA and CDR2 SQIVND (reference sequence). Trimming cost V 6 bases and J 4 bases, with 19 bases left between them. The CDR3 sequence is CASSPLQGRVYEQYF. Written as DNA, the CDR3 is TGTGCCAGTAGCCCCCTGCAGGGGCGAGTGTACGAGCAGTACTTC.

The chain links TRBV29-1 to TRBJ2-7; 9 bases fit TRBD2. The CDR3 runs to 13 residues. Germline CDR1 SQVTM, CDR2 ANQGSEA. The ends lost 2 bases at V and 7 bases at J; junction bases unmatched: 6. The CDR3 bases are TGCAGCGTTGAAATAGCGGGAGCGGTAGAGCAGTACTTC. Its protein is CSVEIAGAVEQYF.